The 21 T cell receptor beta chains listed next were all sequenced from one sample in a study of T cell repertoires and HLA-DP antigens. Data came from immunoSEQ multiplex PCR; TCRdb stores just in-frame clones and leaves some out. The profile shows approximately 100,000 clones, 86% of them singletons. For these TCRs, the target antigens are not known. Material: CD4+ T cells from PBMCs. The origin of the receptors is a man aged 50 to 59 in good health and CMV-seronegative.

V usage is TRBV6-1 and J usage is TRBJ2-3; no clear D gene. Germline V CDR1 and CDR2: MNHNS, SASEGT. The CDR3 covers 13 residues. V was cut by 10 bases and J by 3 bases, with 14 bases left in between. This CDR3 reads CATKSGVTDTQYF. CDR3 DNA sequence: TGTGCCACCAAAAGTGGGGTTACAGATACGCAGTATTTT.

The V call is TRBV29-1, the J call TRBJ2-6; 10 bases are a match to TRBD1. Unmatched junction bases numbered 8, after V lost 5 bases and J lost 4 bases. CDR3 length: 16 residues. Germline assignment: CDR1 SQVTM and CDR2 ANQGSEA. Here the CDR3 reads CSVHTGTGDGANVLTF. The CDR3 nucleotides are TGCAGCGTTCATACCGGGACAGGGGACGGGGCCAACGTCCTGACTTTC.

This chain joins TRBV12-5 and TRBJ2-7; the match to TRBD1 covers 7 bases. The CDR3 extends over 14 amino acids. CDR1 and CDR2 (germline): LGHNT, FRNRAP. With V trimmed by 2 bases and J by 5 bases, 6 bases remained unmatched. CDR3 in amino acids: CASGLTTGFDEQYF. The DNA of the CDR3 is TGTGCTAGTGGTTTGACGACAGGGTTCGACGAGCAGTACTTC.

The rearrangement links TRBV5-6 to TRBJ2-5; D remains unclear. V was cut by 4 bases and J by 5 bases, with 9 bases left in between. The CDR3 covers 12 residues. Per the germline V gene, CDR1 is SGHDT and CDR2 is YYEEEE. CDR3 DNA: TGTGCCAGCAGCCCAGGCCGGGAGACCCAGTACTTC. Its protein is CASSPGRETQYF.

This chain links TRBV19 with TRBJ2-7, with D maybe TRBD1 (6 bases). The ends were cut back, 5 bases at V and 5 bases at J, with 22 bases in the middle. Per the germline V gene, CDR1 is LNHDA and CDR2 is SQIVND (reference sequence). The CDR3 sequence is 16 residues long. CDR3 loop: CASSFRRTALLHEQYF. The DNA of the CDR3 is TGTGCCAGTAGTTTCCGTCGGACAGCCCTCCTCCACGAGCAGTACTTC.

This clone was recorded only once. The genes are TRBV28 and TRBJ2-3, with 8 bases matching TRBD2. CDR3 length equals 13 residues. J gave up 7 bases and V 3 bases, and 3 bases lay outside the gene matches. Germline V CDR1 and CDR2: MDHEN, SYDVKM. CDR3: CASSFGGANTQYF. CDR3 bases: TGTGCCAGCAGTTTCGGGGGGGCGAATACGCAGTATTTT. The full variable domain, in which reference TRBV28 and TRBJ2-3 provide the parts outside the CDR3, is DVKVTQSSRYLVKRTGEKVFLECVQDMDHENMFWYRQDPGLGLRLIYFSYDVKMKEKGDIPEGYSVSREKKERFSLILESASTNQTSMYLCASSFGGANTQYFGPGTRLTVL.

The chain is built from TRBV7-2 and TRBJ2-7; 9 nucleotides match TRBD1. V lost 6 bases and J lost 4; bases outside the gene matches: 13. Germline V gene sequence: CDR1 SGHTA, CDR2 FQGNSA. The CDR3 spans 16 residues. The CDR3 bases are TGTGCCAGCAGGGCTACAGGGGGCCGAACGAATTACGAGCAGTACTTC. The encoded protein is CASRATGGRTNYEQYF. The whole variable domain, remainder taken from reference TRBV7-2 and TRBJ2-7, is GAGVSQSPSNKVTEKGKDVELRCDPISGHTALYWYRQSLGQGLEFLIYFQGNSAPDKSGLPSDRFSAERTGGSVSTLTIQRTQQEDSAVYLCASRATGGRTNYEQYFGPGTRLTVT.

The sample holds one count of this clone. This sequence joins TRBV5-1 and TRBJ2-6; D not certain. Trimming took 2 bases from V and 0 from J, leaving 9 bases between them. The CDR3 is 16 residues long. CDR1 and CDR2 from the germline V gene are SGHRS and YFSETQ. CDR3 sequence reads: CASSLSSSSGANVLTF. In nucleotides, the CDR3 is TGCGCCAGCAGCTTAAGCAGTAGCTCTGGGGCCAACGTCCTGACTTTC.

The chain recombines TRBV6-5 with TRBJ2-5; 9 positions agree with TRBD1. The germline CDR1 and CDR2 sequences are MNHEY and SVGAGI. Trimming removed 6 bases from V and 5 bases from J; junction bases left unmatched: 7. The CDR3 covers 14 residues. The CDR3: CASRDTGGGETQYF. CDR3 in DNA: TGTGCCAGCAGAGATACAGGGGGCGGGGAGACCCAGTACTTC.

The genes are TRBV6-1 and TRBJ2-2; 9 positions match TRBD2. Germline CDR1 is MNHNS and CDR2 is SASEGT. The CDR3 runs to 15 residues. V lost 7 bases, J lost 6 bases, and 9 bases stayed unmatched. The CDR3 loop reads CASTPISGSPGELFF. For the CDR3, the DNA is TGTGCCAGCACTCCTATTAGCGGGAGTCCCGGGGAGCTGTTTTTT.

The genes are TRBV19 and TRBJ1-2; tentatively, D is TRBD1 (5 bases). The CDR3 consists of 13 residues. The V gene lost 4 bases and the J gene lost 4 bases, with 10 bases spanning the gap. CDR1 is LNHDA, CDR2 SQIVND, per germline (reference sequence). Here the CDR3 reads CASSTRDLYGYTF. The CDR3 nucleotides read TGTGCCAGTAGTACTAGGGACCTCTATGGCTACACCTTC.

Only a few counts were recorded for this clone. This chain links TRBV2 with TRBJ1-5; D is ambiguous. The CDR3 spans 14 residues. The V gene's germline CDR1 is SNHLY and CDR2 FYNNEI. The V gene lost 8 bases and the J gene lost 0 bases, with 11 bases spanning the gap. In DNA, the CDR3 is TGTGCCAGCGGAGGACCGTATAGCAATCAGCCCCAGCATTTT. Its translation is CASGGPYSNQPQHF. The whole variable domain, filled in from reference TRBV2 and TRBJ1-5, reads EPEVTQTPSHQVTQMGQEVILRCVPISNHLYFYWYRQILGQKVEFLVSFYNNEISEKSEIFDDQFSVERPDGSNFTLKIRSTKLEDSAMYFCASGGPYSNQPQHFGDGTRLSIL.

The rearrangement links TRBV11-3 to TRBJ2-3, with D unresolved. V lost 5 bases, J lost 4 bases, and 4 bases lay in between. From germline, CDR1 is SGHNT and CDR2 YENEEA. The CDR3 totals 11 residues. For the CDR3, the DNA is TGTGCCAGCAGCCAATCAGATACGCAGTATTTT. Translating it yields CASSQSDTQYF.

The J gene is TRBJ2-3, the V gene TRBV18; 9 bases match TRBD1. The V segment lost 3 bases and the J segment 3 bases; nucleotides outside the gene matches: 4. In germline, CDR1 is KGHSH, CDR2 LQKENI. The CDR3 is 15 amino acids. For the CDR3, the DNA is TGTGCCAGCTCACCCGGGACAGGGTGGACAGATACGCAGTATTTT. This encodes CASSPGTGWTDTQYF. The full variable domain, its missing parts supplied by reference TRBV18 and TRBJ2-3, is NAGVMQNPRHLVRRRGQEARLRCSPMKGHSHVYWYRQLPEEGLKFMVYLQKENIIDESGMPKERFSAEFPKEGPSILRIQQVVRGDSAAYFCASSPGTGWTDTQYFGPGTRLTVL.

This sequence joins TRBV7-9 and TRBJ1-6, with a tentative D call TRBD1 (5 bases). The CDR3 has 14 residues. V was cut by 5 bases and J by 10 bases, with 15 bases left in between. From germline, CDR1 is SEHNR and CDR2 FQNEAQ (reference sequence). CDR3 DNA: TGTGCCAGCAGCCTTAGCTACGAGGGGTCACCCCTCCACTTT. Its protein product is CASSLSYEGSPLHF.

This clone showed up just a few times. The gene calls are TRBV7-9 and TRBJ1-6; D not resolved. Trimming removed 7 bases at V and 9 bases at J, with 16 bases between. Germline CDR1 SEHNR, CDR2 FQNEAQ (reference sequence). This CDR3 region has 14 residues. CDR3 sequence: CASKGIVGASPLHF. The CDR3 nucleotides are TGTGCCAGCAAGGGAATCGTTGGTGCTTCACCCCTCCACTTT.

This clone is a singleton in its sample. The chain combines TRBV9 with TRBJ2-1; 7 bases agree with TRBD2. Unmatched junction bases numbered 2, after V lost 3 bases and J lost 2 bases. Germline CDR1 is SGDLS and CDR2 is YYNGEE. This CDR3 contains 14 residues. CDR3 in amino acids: CASSERETYNEQFF. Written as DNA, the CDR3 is TGTGCCAGCAGCGAGCGGGAAACCTACAATGAGCAGTTCTTC.

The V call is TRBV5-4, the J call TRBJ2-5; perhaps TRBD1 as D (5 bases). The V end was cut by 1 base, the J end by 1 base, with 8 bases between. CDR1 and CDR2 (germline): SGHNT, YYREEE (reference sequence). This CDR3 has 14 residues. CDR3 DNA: TGTGCCAGCAGCTTGTGGGGCACCCAAGAGACCCAGTACTTC. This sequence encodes CASSLWGTQETQYF.

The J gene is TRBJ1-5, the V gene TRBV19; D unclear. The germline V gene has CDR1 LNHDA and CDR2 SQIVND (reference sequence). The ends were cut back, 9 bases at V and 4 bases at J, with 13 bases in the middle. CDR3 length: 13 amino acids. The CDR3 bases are TGTGCCAGCCGAGGAGTTTGGAATCAGCCCCAGCATTTT. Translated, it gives CASRGVWNQPQHF.

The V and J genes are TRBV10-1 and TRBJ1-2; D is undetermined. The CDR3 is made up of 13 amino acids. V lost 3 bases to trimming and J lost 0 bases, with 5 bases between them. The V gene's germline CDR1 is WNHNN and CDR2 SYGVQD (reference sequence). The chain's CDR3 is CASSDYPNYGYTF. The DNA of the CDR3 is TGCGCCAGCAGTGACTATCCTAACTATGGCTACACCTTC.

CDR3 sequence reads: CASSLAGPGNTIYF. The DNA of the CDR3 is TGTGCCAGCAGCTTAGCCGGGCCTGGAAACACCATATATTTT. The chain links TRBV7-9 to TRBJ1-3; unclear D gene. The CDR3 is made up of 14 amino acids. Trimming shortened V by 0 bases and J by 2 bases, and 5 bases separated the two germline ends. Germline V gives CDR1 SEHNR, CDR2 FQNEAQ (reference sequence).